The TCR beta chain under discussion was sequenced for a study of glioma-infiltrating T cells. Note on this clonotype: The antigen is undetermined. One end of the junction does not line up with germline, which may come from a read error.

Study outcomes and limitations: Non-neoplastic patients had below-expected tissue-blood divergence, while all gliomas exceeded expectation.

The iRepertoire nested amplicon-rescue multiplex PCR amplified TCR alpha and beta CDR3s from RNA. TCRdb processed the multiplex PCR reads anew with MiXCR; each CDR3 protein has one entry. The repertoire includes around 150,000 distinct CDR3 sequences, 39% of them detected once, and roughly 20% sits in the top ten. CDR3 length: 15 amino acids. CDR1 is DFQATT and CDR2 is SNEGSKA in the germline V gene (reference sequence). This receptor was obtained from a human donor with low-grade glioma or glioblastoma, undergoing nonglioma brain surgery, or in good health (not recorded which). Material for sequencing was glioma tissue, nonneoplastic brain tissue, or PBMCs (not recorded which). The chain joins TRBV20-1 to TRBJ2-2, with D possibly called TRBD1 or TRBD2 (6 bases each). The CDR3 here is CSDRRGGTNTGELFF. The CDR3 region has the DNA TGCAGTGATAGACGAGGGGGGACGAACACCGGGGAGCTGTTTTTT.